This is a list of T cell receptor beta chains from one sample in a study of control samples from healthy donors and cancer patients. Clones were read by immunoSEQ multiplex PCR, and TCRdb kept only the in-frame ones, dropping some. The sample yields about 92,000 clones, roughly 86% seen once. Sequencing was done on a sample of blood. These receptors were obtained from a woman aged 60-75 years in good health. CDR3s include the opening cysteine and the closing phenylalanine or tryptophan. A D gene is named only where the DNA matches it firmly. A clone size is listed for some rows: how often the clone was seen (once, few, many), or a class if it is expanded.

. TRBJ1-2 . TRBV10-3 CAISESRDTRGYTF TGTGCCATCAGTGAGTCAAGAGACACGCGCGGCTACACCTTC
TRBD1 TRBJ2-1 few TRBV19 CASSRTSGTAATYNEQFF TGTGCCAGTAGTAGAACCTCCGGGACAGCCGCTACATACAATGAGCAGTTCTTC
. TRBJ2-7 . TRBV29-1 CSHLLKGLGCGEQYF TGCAGCCACCTCTTGAAGGGCCTGGGCTGTGGCGAGCAGTACTTC
. TRBJ1-2 . TRBV15 CATSRVGGYTF TGTGCCACCAGCAGAGTTGGAGGCTACACCTTC
. TRBJ1-5 . TRBV19 CAISDRGRNQPQHF TGTGCCATATCGGACCGGGGCCGGAATCAGCCCCAGCATTTT
TRBD2 TRBJ2-7 once TRBV5-3 CARSLASGSYEQYF TGTGCCAGAAGCTTGGCTAGCGGGAGTTACGAGCAGTACTTC
TRBD1 TRBJ1-1 . TRBV3-1/TRBV3-2 CASSPRGQGVGTEAFF TGTGCCAGCAGCCCGAGAGGACAGGGGGTTGGCACTGAAGCTTTCTTT
. TRBJ2-3 few TRBV3-1/TRBV3-2 CASSQDCGTEVSTDTQYF TGTGCCAGCAGCCAAGACTGCGGGACAGAGGTGAGCACAGATACGCAGTATTTT
. TRBJ1-5 . TRBV6-1 CASSESWRGGQPQHF TGTGCCAGCAGTGAATCATGGAGGGGCGGCCAGCCCCAGCATTTT
TRBD1 TRBJ2-3 . TRBV5-1 CASSLGQGGDTQYF TGCGCCAGCAGCCTGGGACAGGGCGGAGATACGCAGTATTTT
. TRBJ2-7 . TRBV10-3 CAISDPMRTSNYEQYF TGTGCCATCAGTGACCCCATGAGAACCTCCAACTACGAGCAGTACTTC
. TRBJ1-1 . TRBV28 CASSLRGEAFF TGTGCCAGCAGCCTCCGTGGGGAAGCTTTCTTT
TRBD1 TRBJ2-7 once TRBV7-8 CASSLIRDRGSSGEQYF TGTGCCAGCAGCTTAATTAGGGACAGGGGTTCCTCCGGGGAGCAGTACTTC
. TRBJ1-1 . TRBV12-3/TRBV12-4 CASTTPGNTEAFF TGTGCCAGCACCACACCCGGGAACACTGAAGCTTTCTTT
TRBD1 TRBJ1-2 few TRBV4-3 CASSPQGDYGYTF TGCGCCAGCAGCCCGCAGGGGGACTATGGCTACACCTTC
. TRBJ2-3 . TRBV10-3 CAISESEGDATDTQYF TGTGCCATCAGTGAGTCCGAAGGGGATGCCACAGATACGCAGTATTTT
TRBD2 TRBJ2-7 few TRBV5-1 CASSLGLAGGYEQYF TGCGCCAGCAGCTTGGGACTAGCGGGGGGGTACGAGCAGTACTTC
TRBD2 TRBJ2-7 . TRBV10-2 CASSGGVPSGVYEQYF TGCGCCAGCAGTGGAGGCGTGCCGAGCGGGGTGTACGAGCAGTACTTC
. TRBJ2-2 . TRBV2 CASSVPGELFF TGTGCCAGCAGTGTTCCCGGGGAGCTGTTTTTT
. TRBJ1-6 . TRBV13 CASSLWSNHSPLHF TGTGCCAGCAGCCTCTGGTCAAATCATTCACCCCTCCACTTT
TRBD2 TRBJ2-3 . TRBV6-5 CASSYSTGGPRDTQYF TGTGCCAGCAGTTACTCGACGGGAGGGCCGAGAGATACGCAGTATTTT
TRBD2 TRBJ2-1 . TRBV27 CASRLAGVGHEQFF TGTGCCAGCAGGCTAGCGGGAGTTGGGCATGAGCAGTTCTTC
. TRBJ2-1 . TRBV6-6 CASSYMRDNEQFF TGTGCCAGCAGTTACATGAGGGACAATGAGCAGTTCTTC
. TRBJ1-1 . TRBV21-1 CASSNSQGGGNTEAFF TGTGCCAGCAGCAATTCACAGGGAGGAGGGAACACTGAAGCTTTCTTT
TRBD1 TRBJ2-3 . TRBV11-2 CASSFAGTGPDTQYF TGTGCCAGCAGCTTCGCCGGGACAGGGCCAGATACGCAGTATTTT
. TRBJ1-5 few TRBV30 CAWTAQGPGEPQPQHF TGTGCCTGGACCGCCCAGGGGCCGGGGGAACCTCAGCCCCAGCATTTT
. TRBJ1-6 . TRBV3-1/TRBV3-2 CASSHGANNSPLHF TGTGCCAGCAGCCACGGGGCGAATAATTCACCCCTCCACTTT
TRBD1 TRBJ1-2 . TRBV5-6 CASSLRDTGGAGYTF TGTGCCAGCAGCTTGAGGGATACAGGGGGCGCGGGCTACACCTTC
TRBD2 TRBJ2-1 once TRBV7-2 CASSLAGLASEQFF TGTGCCAGCAGCTTAGCCGGACTAGCTAGTGAGCAGTTCTTC
. TRBJ1-6 . TRBV28 CASSRYGGSPLHF TGTGCCAGCAGTCGGTACGGGGGTTCACCCCTCCACTTT
. TRBJ2-3 . TRBV4-2 CASSLGDLFTDTQYF TGTGCCAGCAGCCTAGGGGACCTTTTCACAGATACGCAGTATTTT
. TRBJ1-3 few TRBV12-5 CASGLVVGTRGNTIYF TGTGCTAGTGGTTTGGTAGTGGGGACGCGGGGAAACACCATATATTTT
. TRBJ1-5 once TRBV7-2 CASSSVYSNQPQHF TGTGCCAGCAGCTCCGTCTATAGCAATCAGCCCCAGCATTTT
. TRBJ2-1 . TRBV11-3 CASSLSRVNNEQFF TGTGCCAGCAGCTTAAGCAGGGTTAACAATGAGCAGTTCTTC
. TRBJ2-7 . TRBV14 CASNLPVQGSYEQYF TGTGCCAGCAACCTACCCGTCCAGGGATCCTACGAGCAGTACTTC